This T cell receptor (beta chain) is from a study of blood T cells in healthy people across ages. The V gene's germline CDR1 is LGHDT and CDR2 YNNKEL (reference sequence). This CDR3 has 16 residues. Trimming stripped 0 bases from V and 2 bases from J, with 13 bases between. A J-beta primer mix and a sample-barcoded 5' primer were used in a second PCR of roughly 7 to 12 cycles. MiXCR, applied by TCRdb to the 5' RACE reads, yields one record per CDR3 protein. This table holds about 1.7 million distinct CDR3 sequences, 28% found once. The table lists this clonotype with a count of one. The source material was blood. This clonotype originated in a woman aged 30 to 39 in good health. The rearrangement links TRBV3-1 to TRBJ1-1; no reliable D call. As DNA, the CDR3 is TGTGCCAGCAGCCAAGAGGGTGCCAGCTATAACACTGAAGCTTTCTTT. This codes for CASSQEGASYNTEAFF. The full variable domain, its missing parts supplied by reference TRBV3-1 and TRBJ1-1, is DTAVSQTPKYLVTQMGNDKSIKCEQNLGHDTMYWYKQDSKKFLKIMFSYNNKELIINETVPNRFSPKSPDKAHLNLHINSLELGDSAVYFCASSQEGASYNTEAFFGQGTRLTVV.